The 9 T cell receptor beta chains below were found in one sample sequenced in a study of blood T cell repertoires in COVID-19. Assay: immunoSEQ multiplex PCR; the TCRdb copy retains only in-frame clones and omits some. There are about 250,000 clones in the sample; approximately 85% occur only once, and 8.5% to 9.5% lies in the top ten. The sequenced sample was PBMCs or T cells enriched from blood (not recorded which). Receptors originate from a woman between 50 and 59 years old with acute COVID-19.

V gene TRBV7-2 combines with J gene TRBJ1-3, with D hard to call. Germline V gives CDR1 SGHTA, CDR2 FQGNSA. This CDR3 has 16 residues. The ends were cut back, 2 bases at V and 0 bases at J, with 11 bases in the middle. The CDR3 reads CASSLSQFPSGNTIYF. The DNA of the CDR3 is TGTGCCAGCAGCTTATCACAGTTCCCCTCTGGAAACACCATATATTTT.

The chain joins TRBV30 to TRBJ1-3; possible D gene TRBD1, 6 bases. This CDR3 region has 13 residues. V lost 4 bases, J lost 2 bases, and 9 bases lay in between. Germline V gene sequence: CDR1 GTSNPN, CDR2 SVGIG (reference sequence). Here the CDR3 DNA reads TGTGCCTGGACTAACAGGGCTGGAAACACCATATATTTT. This gives the protein CAWTNRAGNTIYF.

J is TRBJ1-3 and V is TRBV7-9; TRBD1 might be the D (5 bases). Germline CDR1 SEHNR, CDR2 FQNEAQ (reference sequence). CDR3 size: 13 residues. V gave up 4 bases and J gave up 2 bases, with 6 bases separating them. CDR3 nucleotide sequence: TGTGCCAGCAGCTCGGACACTGGAAACACCATATATTTT. Translated: CASSSDTGNTIYF.

The J gene is TRBJ1-1, the V gene TRBV6-5, with D unresolved. The V gene's germline CDR1 is MNHEY and CDR2 SVGAGI. The CDR3 is made up of 14 amino acids. Trimming cost V 7 bases and J 4 bases, with 16 bases left between them. The DNA of the CDR3 is TGTGCCAGCACCCCGACTATCATGGGCACTGAAGCTTTCTTT. Protein product: CASTPTIMGTEAFF.

The chain links TRBV5-1 to TRBJ2-1, with D perhaps TRBD2 (7 bases). V was clipped by 1 base and J by 6 bases, with 14 bases between them. This CDR3 is built from 15 residues. Germline CDR1 reads SGHRS; CDR2 reads YFSETQ. The CDR3 loop is CASSLRAGAGNEQFF. CDR3 bases: TGCGCCAGCAGCTTGAGGGCGGGGGCCGGCAATGAGCAGTTCTTC.

In DNA, the CDR3 is TGTGCCAGCAGCTTAGAGATAACAGGGAGCTCCTACGAGCAGTACTTC. Its translation is CASSLEITGSSYEQYF. The rearrangement joins TRBV7-9 to TRBJ2-7; possibly TRBD1 for D (6 bases). The length of the CDR3 is 16 residues. Germline loops: CDR1 SEHNR, CDR2 FQNEAQ (reference sequence). V lost 1 base and J lost 0, with 13 bases in between. The full variable domain, with the rest looked up from reference TRBV7-9 and TRBJ2-7, is DTGVSQNPRHKITKRGQNVTFRCDPISEHNRLYWYRQTLGQGPEFLTYFQNEAQLEKSRLLSDRFSAERPKGSFSTLEIQRTEQGDSAMYLCASSLEITGSSYEQYFGPGTRLTVT.

This clone occurred a few times. This chain uses TRBV3-1 (or the pseudogene TRBV3-2) with TRBJ2-7; 13 bases map to TRBD2. V was pared by 1 base and J by 3 bases, with 15 bases of the junction left unmatched. Germline CDR1 is LGHDT and CDR2 is YNNKEL (reference sequence). The CDR3 covers 20 residues. CDR3 region: CASSQGPTSGGAFLIYEQYF. The CDR3 nucleotides are TGTGCCAGCAGCCAAGGGCCCACTAGCGGGGGGGCCTTTCTTATCTACGAGCAGTACTTC.

V usage is TRBV3-1 (or the pseudogene TRBV3-2) and J usage is TRBJ1-2; the D gene is possibly TRBD1 (5 bases). Trimming took off 7 bases at V and 5 bases at J, with 11 bases between the two ends. CDR1 and CDR2 (germline): LGHDT, YNNKEL (reference sequence). This CDR3 region has 12 residues. The CDR3 coding sequence is TGTGCCAGCAAATCAGGGTTTTATGGCTACACCTTC. Encoded protein: CASKSGFYGYTF.

The V and J genes are TRBV2 and TRBJ1-5; D unresolved. V was trimmed by 3 bases and J by 6 bases, leaving 6 bases between them. This CDR3 comprises 12 residues. Germline assignment: CDR1 SNHLY and CDR2 FYNNEI. The CDR3 coding sequence is TGTGCCAGCAGTGATGAGAGTCAGCCCCAGCATTTT. Its translation is CASSDESQPQHF.